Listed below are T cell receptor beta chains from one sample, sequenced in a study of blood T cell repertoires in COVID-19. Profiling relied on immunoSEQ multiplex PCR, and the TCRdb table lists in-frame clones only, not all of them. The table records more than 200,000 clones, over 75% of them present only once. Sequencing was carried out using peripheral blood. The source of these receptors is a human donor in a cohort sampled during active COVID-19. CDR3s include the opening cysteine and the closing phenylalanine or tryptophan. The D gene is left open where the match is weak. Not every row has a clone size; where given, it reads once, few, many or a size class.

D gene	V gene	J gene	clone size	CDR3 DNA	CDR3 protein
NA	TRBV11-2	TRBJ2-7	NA	TGTGCCAGCAGCTTAGCCCCGTCCCCGTTCGTCTACGAGCAGTACTTC	CASSLAPSPFVYEQYF
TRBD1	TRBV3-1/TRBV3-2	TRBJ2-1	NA	TGTGCCAGCAGCATACAGGGGGCGAGCTCCTACAATGAGCAGTTCTTC	CASSIQGASSYNEQFF
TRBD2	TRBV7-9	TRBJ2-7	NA	TGTGCCAGCAGCACCTCTAGCGGGGGGGCTTACGAGCAGTACTTC	CASSTSSGGAYEQYF
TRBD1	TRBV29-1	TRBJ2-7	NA	TGCAGCGCCGCCATATCAACAGGGGGTTACGAGCAGTACTTC	CSAAISTGGYEQYF
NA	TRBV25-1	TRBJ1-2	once	TGTGCCAGCAGTGGGGGACTCCACTATGGCTACACCTTC	CASSGGLHYGYTF
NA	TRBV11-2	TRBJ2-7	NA	TGTGCCAGCAGCCCCCGGGACTCCTTCTCCTACGAGCAGTACTTC	CASSPRDSFSYEQYF
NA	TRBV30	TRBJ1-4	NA	TGTGCCTGGAGTTGGAGAGGTGATGGTGAAAAACTGTTTTTT	CAWSWRGDGEKLFF
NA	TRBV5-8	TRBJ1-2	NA	TGTGCCAGCGGGCGTAACTATGGCTACACCTTC	CASGRNYGYTF
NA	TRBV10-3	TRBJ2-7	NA	TGTGCCATCAGCGCACAGGGAACCGAGCAGTACTTC	CAISAQGTEQYF
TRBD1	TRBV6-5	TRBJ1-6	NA	TGTGCCAGCAGTTCGGACAGGGGACCGAATTCACCCCTCCACTTT	CASSSDRGPNSPLHF
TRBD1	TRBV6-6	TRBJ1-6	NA	TGTGCCAGCACCGGACAGGTAGAGAATTCACCCCTCCACTTT	CASTGQVENSPLHF
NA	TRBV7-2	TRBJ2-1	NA	TGTGCCAGCCGCGGGGTTCGGGAGCAGTTCTTC	CASRGVREQFF
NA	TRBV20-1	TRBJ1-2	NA	TGCAGTGCTAGTGCAAGAGGAGGCGGGAACTATGGCTACACCTTC	CSASARGGGNYGYTF
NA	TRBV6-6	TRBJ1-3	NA	TGTGCCAGCAGTTACTGGGGCGCGGGGGGCACCATATATTTT	CASSYWGAGGTIYF
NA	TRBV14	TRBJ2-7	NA	TGTGCCAGCAGCCACTGGAGTAGGGGACTTGTCTACGAGCAGTACTTC	CASSHWSRGLVYEQYF
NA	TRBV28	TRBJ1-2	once	TGTGCCAGCAGTTTGATCACGCTCGGTCCCTATGGCTACACCTTC	CASSLITLGPYGYTF
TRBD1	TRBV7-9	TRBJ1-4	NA	TGTGCCAGCAGCCCCGGGACAGGAGACTGGAAGCTTGATGAAAAACTGTTTTTT	CASSPGTGDWKLDEKLFF
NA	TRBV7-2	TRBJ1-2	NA	TGTGCCAGCAGCGAGCGGGGGGGGTCGGACTATGGCTACACCTTC	CASSERGGSDYGYTF
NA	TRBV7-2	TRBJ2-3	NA	TGTGCCAGCAGCTTCGAGCGGTTACCAGATACGCAGTATTTT	CASSFERLPDTQYF
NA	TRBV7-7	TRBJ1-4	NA	TGTGCTAGCAGCTTGGGGGCAGGGCATAATGAAAAACTGTTTTTT	CASSLGAGHNEKLFF
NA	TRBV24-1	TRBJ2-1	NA	TGTGCCACCAGTAAGGCTCCCAGGGAAGGCTACAATGAGCAGTTCTTC	CATSKAPREGYNEQFF
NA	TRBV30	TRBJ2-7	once	TGTGCCTGGAGTGTAACCTCTCGGGTCGAGCAGTACTTC	CAWSVTSRVEQYF
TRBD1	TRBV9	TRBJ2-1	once	TGTGCCAGCAGCCTACGGACAGGTGTGGGGGTGGGAGATGAGCAGTTCTTC	CASSLRTGVGVGDEQFF
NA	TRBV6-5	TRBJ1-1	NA	TGTGCCAGCAGCCTCCAAGAGGGGAACACTGAAGCTTTCTTT	CASSLQEGNTEAFF
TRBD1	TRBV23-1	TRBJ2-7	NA	TGCGCCAGCAGCGGACAGGGCGACTACGAGCAGTACTTC	CASSGQGDYEQYF
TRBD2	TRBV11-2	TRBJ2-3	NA	TGTGCCAGCAGCTTAGTTCGGCTAGCGGGTACGCAGTATTTT	CASSLVRLAGTQYF
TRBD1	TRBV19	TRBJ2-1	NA	TGTGCCAGTAGTATCTTCGAGGGACAGGGGGCCAATGAGCAGTTCTTC	CASSIFEGQGANEQFF
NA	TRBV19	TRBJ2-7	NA	TGTGCCAGTAGTCCAAGGACAGATCCCACCTACGAGCAGTACTTC	CASSPRTDPTYEQYF
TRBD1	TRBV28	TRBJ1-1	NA	TGTGCCATCCGTCTACCAGGGGGCAAGGTGGGAACTGAAGCTTTCTTT	CAIRLPGGKVGTEAFF
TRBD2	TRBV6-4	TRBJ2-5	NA	TGTGCCAGCACTGCCGGGGGCGGGGGGAAACAAGAGACCCAGTACTTC	CASTAGGGGKQETQYF
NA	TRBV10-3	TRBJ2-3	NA	TGTGCCATCAGTGGGGACTGGGATCCCACAGATACGCAGTATTTT	CAISGDWDPTDTQYF
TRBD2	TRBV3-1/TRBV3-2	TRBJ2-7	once	TGTGCCAGCAGCCAACTAGCGGGCCCCTACGAGCAGTACTTC	CASSQLAGPYEQYF
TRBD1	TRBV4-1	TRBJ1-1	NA	TGCGCCAGCAGCCAGGAAAAGACAGGGGGGAAAACTGAAGCTTTCTTT	CASSQEKTGGKTEAFF
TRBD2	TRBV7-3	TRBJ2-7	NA	TGTGCCAGCAGCTTAGGCACCGGGAGGGAGCAGTACTTC	CASSLGTGREQYF
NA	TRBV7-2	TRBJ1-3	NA	TGTGCCAGCAGCCCAGGACTGAACTCTGGAAACACCATATATTTT	CASSPGLNSGNTIYF
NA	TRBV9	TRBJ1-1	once	TGTGCCAGCAGCGTAGGACGGGAGAACACTGAAGCTTTCTTT	CASSVGRENTEAFF
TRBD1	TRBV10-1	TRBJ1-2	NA	TGCGCCAGCAGTGGCCCCGACAGGGACTATGGCTACACCTTC	CASSGPDRDYGYTF
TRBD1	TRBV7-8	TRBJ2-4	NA	TGTGCCAGCAGCCCTTCAGGGGGCGCGGGTATAAACATTCAGTACTTC	CASSPSGGAGINIQYF
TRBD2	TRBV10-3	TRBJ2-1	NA	TGTGCCATCAGTGAGTCAGCGGGAGGGCCGGGAAATGAGCAGTTCTTC	CAISESAGGPGNEQFF
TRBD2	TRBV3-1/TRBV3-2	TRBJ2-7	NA	TGTGCCAGCAGCCCCCGGGGGGGCTACGAGCAGTACTTC	CASSPRGGYEQYF
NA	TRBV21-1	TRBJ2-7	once	TGTGCCAGCATCCTTTGCGGGGGACGCTACGAGCAGTACTTC	CASILCGGRYEQYF
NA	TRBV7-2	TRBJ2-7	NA	TGTGCCAGCAGCTTAGTGGGTGCGGGATACGAGCAGTACTTC	CASSLVGAGYEQYF
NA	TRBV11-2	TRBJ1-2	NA	TGTGCCAGCAGCTCGAGGACTGATAACTATGGCTACACCTTC	CASSSRTDNYGYTF
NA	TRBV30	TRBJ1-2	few	TGTGCCTACCGGGGAACCCGAGGCTACACCTTC	CAYRGTRGYTF
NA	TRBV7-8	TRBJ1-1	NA	TGTGCCAGCAGCTTAGACAGAGAAGCTTTCTTT	CASSLDREAFF
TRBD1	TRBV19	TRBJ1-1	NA	TGTGCCAGCGAAACAGGGGCCACTGAAGCTTTCTTT	CASETGATEAFF
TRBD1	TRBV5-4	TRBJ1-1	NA	TGTGCCAGCAGCCGTCAGAACTTCGGACAGGGGACTGAAGCTTTCTTT	CASSRQNFGQGTEAFF
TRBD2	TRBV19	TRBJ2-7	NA	TGTGCCAGTACCGCCCAGGGAGGGACGGGTTACGAGCAGTACTTC	CASTAQGGTGYEQYF
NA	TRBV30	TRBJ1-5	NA	TGTGCCTGGAGTGTAGGGGGGGCTGAAGGTCAGCCCCAGCATTTT	CAWSVGGAEGQPQHF
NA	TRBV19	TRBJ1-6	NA	TGTGCCAGTGGCGGGCCGCTTAGCTCACCCCTCCACTTT	CASGGPLSSPLHF
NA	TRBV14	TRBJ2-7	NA	TGTGCCAGCAGCATCGACAGGGCGGGGGAGCAGTACTTC	CASSIDRAGEQYF
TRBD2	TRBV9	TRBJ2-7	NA	TGTGCCAGCAGCGGAGCGGGGGGGCGGGAGCAGTACTTC	CASSGAGGREQYF
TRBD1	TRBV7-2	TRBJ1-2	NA	TGTGCCAGCAGCTTAGTTGGGACAGGGTATGGCTACACCTTC	CASSLVGTGYGYTF